One sample yielded the 25 T cell receptor beta chains listed below, sequenced in a study of cytomegalovirus exposure and HLA in healthy donors. Primers: 60 Vbeta forward and 13 Jbeta reverse. Sequencing was performed with immunoSEQ multiplex PCR; in TCRdb, only in-frame clones are kept and a portion is missing. Of fewer than 200,000 clones in the sample, 60% to 75% were seen once. The sequenced material came from PBMCs. The source is a woman aged 45-59 years in good health and CMV-seropositive.

This chain joins TRBV27 and TRBJ1-6; 7 nucleotides agree with TRBD1. This CDR3 comprises 14 residues. Trimming removed 5 bases from V and 7 bases from J; junction bases left unmatched: 5. Germline V lookup: CDR1 MNHEY, CDR2 SMNVEV (reference sequence). CDR3 nucleotides: TGTGCCAGCAGTCAGGGGGTAGGGAATTCACCCCTCCACTTT. Residues: CASSQGVGNSPLHF.

This chain connects TRBV15 to TRBJ2-4; possibly TRBD1 for D (5 bases). The CDR3 extends over 13 amino acids. CDR1 and CDR2 (germline): LNHNV, YYDKDF (reference sequence). V was shortened by 5 bases and J by 3 bases, with 8 bases between the two germline ends. The chain's CDR3 is CATSGRGKNIQYF. DNA for the CDR3: TGTGCCACCAGCGGTAGGGGCAAAAACATTCAGTACTTC.

The rearrangement links TRBV11-1 to TRBJ2-3; 16 nucleotides line up with TRBD2. Unmatched junction bases numbered 5, after V lost 4 bases and J lost 1 base. This CDR3 is built from 18 residues. Germline values: CDR1 SGHAT, CDR2 FQDESV (reference sequence). CDR3 amino acids: CASSSGLAGGRRTDTQYF. CDR3 nucleotide sequence: TGTGCCAGCAGCTCGGGACTAGCGGGGGGGCGCCGCACAGATACGCAGTATTTT.

The J gene is TRBJ1-1, the V gene TRBV6-5; D gene uncertain. CDR3 size: 12 residues. Per the germline V gene, CDR1 is MNHEY and CDR2 is SVGAGI. The V and J ends lost 4 bases and 4 bases respectively, with 7 bases between them. The CDR3 bases are TGTGCCAGCAGTTCCCTGCGCACTGAAGCTTTCTTT. Amino acid sequence: CASSSLRTEAFF.

The chain recombines TRBV5-1 with TRBJ2-5; TRBD1 agrees at 8 bases. V shed 3 bases, J shed 4 bases, and the junction held 8 bases outside the gene matches. CDR3 length equals 15 residues. Germline V CDR1 and CDR2: SGHRS, YFSETQ. The CDR3 is CASSWFGQGGETQYF. CDR3 in DNA: TGCGCCAGCAGCTGGTTTGGACAGGGCGGAGAGACCCAGTACTTC.

The rearrangement uses TRBV6-1 and TRBJ1-3; D might be TRBD1 (6 bases). The CDR3 length is 14 residues. The V end lost 10 bases, the J end lost 2 bases, and 15 bases lay between the germline ends. Germline CDR1 and CDR2: MNHNS and SASEGT. CDR3 region: CATGTGNPGNTIYF. The CDR3 DNA reads TGTGCCACCGGAACAGGGAACCCTGGAAACACCATATATTTT.

The chain is built from TRBV27 and TRBJ2-7, with 10 positions matching TRBD1. J was trimmed by 6 bases and V by 4 bases; bases with no gene match: 3. Germline CDR1 is MNHEY and CDR2 is SMNVEV (reference sequence). The CDR3 is 13 amino acids. CDR3 coding DNA: TGTGCCAGCAGTTCCTGGACAGGGGGCGAGCAGTACTTC. This gives the protein CASSSWTGGEQYF.

The V gene is TRBV11-2, the J gene TRBJ2-1; D call uncertain. The germline gives CDR1 SGHAT, CDR2 FQNNGV. V lost 6 bases, J lost 5 bases, and 17 bases lay in between. The CDR3 runs 15 residues. The CDR3 is CASSPPSVRDNEQFF. CDR3 coding DNA: TGTGCCAGCAGTCCCCCTAGTGTGAGAGACAATGAGCAGTTCTTC.

The rearrangement joins TRBV5-4 to TRBJ1-6, with D perhaps TRBD1 (5 bases). This CDR3 is built from 14 residues. V was cut by 4 bases and J by 7 bases, with 12 bases left in between. The germline V gene encodes CDR1 SGHNT and CDR2 YYREEE (reference sequence). The CDR3 region has the DNA TGTGCCAGCAGCCTCGGGGGGAACAATTCACCCCTCCACTTT. Amino acids: CASSLGGNNSPLHF. Combining the CDR3 with reference TRBV5-4 and TRBJ1-6 gives the whole variable domain ETGVTQSPTHLIKTRGQQVTLRCSSQSGHNTVSWYQQALGQGPQFIFQYYREEENGRGNFPPRFSGLQFPNYSSELNVNALELDDSALYLCASSLGGNNSPLHFGNGTRLTVT.

This clone has just a few counts. This chain links TRBV19 with TRBJ2-6; D is unclear. V was pared by 2 bases and J by 0 bases, with 8 bases between. The germline gives CDR1 LNHDA, CDR2 SQIVND (reference sequence). The CDR3 has 16 amino acids. The CDR3 reads CASSIQAHSGANVLTF. The CDR3 DNA follows: TGTGCCAGTAGTATACAGGCCCACTCTGGGGCCAACGTCCTGACTTTC. The complete variable domain, with remaining parts taken from reference TRBV19 and TRBJ2-6, reads DGGITQSPKYLFRKEGQNVTLSCEQNLNHDAMYWYRQDPGQGLRLIYYSQIVNDFQKGDIAEGYSVSREKKESFPLTVTSAQKNPTAFYLCASSIQAHSGANVLTFGAGSRLTVL.

In this sample, this clone turned up a few times. The rearrangement uses TRBV5-1 and TRBJ1-1, with 8 bases that match TRBD1. Germline V gene lookup returns CDR1 SGHRS and CDR2 YFSETQ. This CDR3 contains 12 residues. Losses at the gene ends were 3 bases for V and 6 bases for J; bases not matched to a gene: 1. For the CDR3, the DNA is TGCGCCAGCAGCTGGACAGGGTCTGAAGCTTTCTTT. Translated: CASSWTGSEAFF.

This clone was counted a few times. The chain recombines TRBV15 with TRBJ2-3; 10 nucleotides line up with TRBD2. Germline CDR1 is LNHNV and CDR2 is YYDKDF (reference sequence). With V trimmed by 3 bases and J by 3 bases, 0 bases remained unmatched. This CDR3 has 14 residues. The CDR3 spells CATSRGLATDTQYF. CDR3 DNA sequence: TGTGCCACCAGCAGGGGACTAGCGACAGATACGCAGTATTTT.

This rearrangement joins TRBV12-5 to TRBJ2-7; TRBD1 might be the D (7 bases). Germline values: CDR1 LGHNT, CDR2 FRNRAP. The CDR3 is 13 amino acids. V shed 5 bases and J shed 7 bases, with 15 bases lying between them. CDR3 sequence (DNA): TGTGCTAGTGGTACCTCACAGGGGAGGGAGCAGTACTTC. Protein: CASGTSQGREQYF.

The chain employs TRBV29-1 and TRBJ1-2; D is unresolved. The V gene's germline CDR1 is SQVTM and CDR2 ANQGSEA. The germline V and J ends were trimmed by 4 bases and 2 bases, with 8 bases remaining between them. The CDR3 extends over 12 amino acids. CDR3 nucleotides: TGCAGCGTTGCTCACAGCAACTATGGCTACACCTTC. Its protein is CSVAHSNYGYTF.

The genes are TRBV5-1 and TRBJ1-1; no clear D gene. CDR1 and CDR2 from the germline V gene are SGHRS and YFSETQ. Trimming left V 0 bases short and J 4 bases short, with 7 bases between. The CDR3 is 13 residues long. The CDR3, as DNA: TGCGCCAGCAGCTTGGCGGGAGCCACTGAAGCTTTCTTT. Its protein product is CASSLAGATEAFF.

V is TRBV13 and J is TRBJ1-5; the D is unclear. V lost 3 bases and J 1 base, leaving 7 bases between the germline ends. This CDR3 spans 14 amino acids. Per the germline V gene, CDR1 is PRHDT and CDR2 is FYEKMQ (reference sequence). The CDR3 DNA follows: TGTGCCAGCAGCTTTAGCGGGAGCAATCAGCCCCAGCATTTT. Amino acid sequence: CASSFSGSNQPQHF.

This chain connects TRBV27 to TRBJ2-1; D is possibly TRBD2 (5 bases). Looked up from germline, CDR1 is MNHEY and CDR2 is SMNVEV (reference sequence). V was cut by 4 bases and J by 5 bases, with 12 bases left in between. This CDR3 has 14 amino acids. The CDR3 spells CASSSERGNNEQFF. The DNA of the CDR3 is TGTGCCAGCAGTTCAGAACGGGGAAACAATGAGCAGTTCTTC.

This clone was picked up a small number of times. This chain uses TRBV6-6 with TRBJ2-3; possibly TRBD1 for D (6 bases). The length of the CDR3 is 16 residues. Between the trimmed V and J ends, which lost 5 bases and 1 base, there was a span of 16 bases. Looked up from germline, CDR1 is MNHNY and CDR2 is SVGAGI (reference sequence). The CDR3 nucleotides read TGTGCCAGCAGTCCACGCGCTTCAGGGGGCACAGATACGCAGTATTTT. Protein product: CASSPRASGGTDTQYF.

The rearrangement joins TRBV5-4 to TRBJ2-3, with 10 bases lining up with TRBD1. This CDR3 is built from 16 residues. Germline loops: CDR1 SGHNT, CDR2 YYREEE (reference sequence). The V segment lost 5 bases and the J segment 4 bases; nucleotides outside the gene matches: 10. The CDR3 bases are TGTGCCAGCAGTCAAAGGACAGGGGGTAGCGCAGATACGCAGTATTTT. Amino acid sequence: CASSQRTGGSADTQYF.

The rearrangement links TRBV6-5 to TRBJ2-3; 7 bases align to TRBD1. CDR1 is MNHEY and CDR2 is SVGAGI in the germline V gene. CDR3 length: 15 amino acids. The junction had 7 bases not matched to a gene; V was cut back by 5 bases and J by 2 bases. As DNA, the CDR3 is TGTGCCAGCAGTCCACAGGGGTCCTACACAGATACGCAGTATTTT. Amino acid sequence: CASSPQGSYTDTQYF.

The genes are TRBV10-2 and TRBJ1-2; TRBD1 might be the D (5 bases). Per the germline V gene, CDR1 is WSHSY and CDR2 is SAAADI. V was shortened by 2 bases and J by 2 bases, with 15 bases between the two germline ends. This CDR3 region has 16 residues. CDR3 amino acids: CASSELGGTLNYGYTF. The CDR3 coding sequence is TGCGCCAGCAGTGAGCTCGGGGGGACTCTCAACTATGGCTACACCTTC.

The chain couples TRBV9 to TRBJ2-3; D is ambiguous. CDR3 length equals 13 residues. V dropped 3 bases and J dropped 6 bases, with 11 bases sitting between them. CDR1 is SGDLS, CDR2 YYNGEE, per germline. In DNA, the CDR3 is TGTGCCAGCAGCGAATCCCCCGAGGATACGCAGTATTTT. Translating gives CASSESPEDTQYF. Drawing the rest from reference TRBV9 and TRBJ2-3, the complete variable domain is DSGVTQTPKHLITATGQRVTLRCSPRSGDLSVYWYQQSLDQGLQFLIQYYNGEERAKGNILERFSAQQFPDLHSELNLSSLELGDSALYFCASSESPEDTQYFGPGTRLTVL.

The rearrangement links TRBV7-9 to TRBJ2-1; TRBD1 might be the D (6 bases). The CDR3 length is 16 residues. Germline lookup yields CDR1 SEHNR and CDR2 FQNEAQ (reference sequence). V was pared by 1 base and J by 9 bases, with 19 bases between. Here the CDR3 DNA reads TGTGCCAGCAGCTTAGGGCCTAAAACAGGGTCCGTTGAGCAGTTCTTC. Protein product: CASSLGPKTGSVEQFF.

J is TRBJ2-3 and V is TRBV4-1; 8 bases are shared with TRBD2. The CDR3 contains 14 residues. The junction had 2 bases not matched to a gene; V was cut back by 1 base and J by 5 bases. Germline CDR1 and CDR2: MGHRA and YSYEKL. In DNA, the CDR3 is TGCGCCAGCAGCCAAGTAGCGGGGATAGATACGCAGTATTTT. As protein: CASSQVAGIDTQYF.

This sequence joins TRBV5-1 and TRBJ1-5; D gene uncertain. This CDR3 comprises 13 residues. The V and J ends lost 2 bases and 3 bases respectively, with 6 bases between them. Per germline, CDR1 SGHRS and CDR2 YFSETQ. In DNA, the CDR3 is TGCGCCAGCAGCTTAGCCTACAATCAGCCCCAGCATTTT. It specifies CASSLAYNQPQHF. Supplemented by reference TRBV5-1 and TRBJ1-5, the full variable domain reads KAGVTQTPRYLIKTRGQQVTLSCSPISGHRSVSWYQQTPGQGLQFLFEYFSETQRNKGNFPGRFSGRQFSNSRSEMNVSTLELGDSALYLCASSLAYNQPQHFGDGTRLSIL.